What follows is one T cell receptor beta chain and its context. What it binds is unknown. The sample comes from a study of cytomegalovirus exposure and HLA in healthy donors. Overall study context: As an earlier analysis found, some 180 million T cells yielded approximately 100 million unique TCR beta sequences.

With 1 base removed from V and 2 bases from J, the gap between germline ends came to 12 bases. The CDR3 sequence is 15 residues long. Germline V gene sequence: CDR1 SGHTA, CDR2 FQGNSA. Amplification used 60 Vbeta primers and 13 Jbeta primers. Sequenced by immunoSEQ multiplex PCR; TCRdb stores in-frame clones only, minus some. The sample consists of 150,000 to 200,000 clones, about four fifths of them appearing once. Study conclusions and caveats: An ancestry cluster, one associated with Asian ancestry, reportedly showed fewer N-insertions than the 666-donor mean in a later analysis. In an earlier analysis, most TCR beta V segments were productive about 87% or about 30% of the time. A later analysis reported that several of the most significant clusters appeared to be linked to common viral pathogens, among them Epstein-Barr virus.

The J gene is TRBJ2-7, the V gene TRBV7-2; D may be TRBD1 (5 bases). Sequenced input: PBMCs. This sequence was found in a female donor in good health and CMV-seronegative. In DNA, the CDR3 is TGTGCCAGCAGCTTAGTTATGACAGAGCCCTACGAGCAGTACTTC. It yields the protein CASSLVMTEPYEQYF. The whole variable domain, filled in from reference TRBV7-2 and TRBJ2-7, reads GAGVSQSPSNKVTEKGKDVELRCDPISGHTALYWYRQSLGQGLEFLIYFQGNSAPDKSGLPSDRFSAERTGGSVSTLTIQRTQQEDSAVYLCASSLVMTEPYEQYFGPGTRLTVT.